This entry lists 9 T cell receptor beta chains sequenced from one sample in a study of blood T cell repertoires in COVID-19. TCRdb's table, derived via immunoSEQ multiplex PCR, lists solely in-frame clones and lacks some. The repertoire holds some 110,000 clones, with about nine tenths as singletons. The sample was peripheral blood. Receptor source: a human donor in a cohort sampled during active COVID-19.

The rearrangement joins TRBV7-2 to TRBJ1-6, with 7 bases matching TRBD1. Germline lookup yields CDR1 SGHTA and CDR2 FQGNSA. The CDR3 loop spans 14 amino acids. Losses at the gene ends were 2 bases for V and 9 bases for J; bases not matched to a gene: 4. The CDR3 here is CASSLTGVGSPLHF. Here the CDR3 DNA reads TGTGCCAGCAGCTTAACAGGGGTGGGTTCACCCCTCCACTTT.

The sample holds one count of this clone. CDR3: CASSEPIKGRIKDTEAFF. The CDR3 DNA sequence: TGCGCCAGCAGTGAGCCTATAAAAGGGAGAATCAAGGATACTGAAGCTTTCTTT. The chain carries TRBV10-1 and TRBJ1-1, with D unresolved. The CDR3 is made up of 18 amino acids. Deletions cut 2 bases from V and 5 bases from J, with 24 bases between. Germline V lookup: CDR1 WNHNN, CDR2 SYGVQD (reference sequence).

V usage is TRBV7-2 and J usage is TRBJ2-7; 7 nucleotides match TRBD1. The trim removed 5 bases at V and 4 bases at J, leaving 8 bases unmatched. This CDR3 has 14 amino acids. CDR1 and CDR2 from the germline V gene are SGHTA and FQGNSA. The CDR3 reads CASSPRTGYYEQYF. The CDR3 region has the DNA TGTGCCAGCAGCCCCAGGACAGGTTATTACGAGCAGTACTTC. Combining the CDR3 with reference TRBV7-2 and TRBJ2-7 gives the whole variable domain GAGVSQSPSNKVTEKGKDVELRCDPISGHTALYWYRQSLGQGLEFLIYFQGNSAPDKSGLPSDRFSAERTGGSVSTLTIQRTQQEDSAVYLCASSPRTGYYEQYFGPGTRLTVT.

V gene TRBV3-1 (or the pseudogene TRBV3-2) combines with J gene TRBJ2-3, with TRBD2 identical over 7 bases. CDR1 is LGHDT, CDR2 YNNKEL, per germline (reference sequence). V was clipped by 1 base and J by 2 bases; unmatched bases: 6. This CDR3 has 16 amino acids. The CDR3 protein is CASSQGPGLYTDTQYF. As DNA, the CDR3 is TGTGCCAGCAGCCAAGGCCCGGGACTATACACAGATACGCAGTATTTT.

The chain uses TRBV27 and TRBJ2-7; TRBD1 is a possible D gene (6 bases). This CDR3 spans 16 amino acids. Germline assignment: CDR1 MNHEY and CDR2 SMNVEV (reference sequence). V was clipped by 1 base and J by 5 bases, with 18 bases between them. CDR3 DNA sequence: TGTGCCAGCAGTTTATTTTTACCAGGGGCGCTACACGAGCAGTACTTC. Amino acid sequence: CASSLFLPGALHEQYF.

The CDR3 loop is CAWTSGGFYNEQFF. DNA of the CDR3: TGTGCCTGGACTAGCGGGGGGTTTTACAATGAGCAGTTCTTC. The rearrangement links TRBV30 to TRBJ2-1, with TRBD2 identical over 11 bases. Germline V gives CDR1 GTSNPN, CDR2 SVGIG (reference sequence). V was pared by 4 bases and J by 4 bases, with 3 bases of the junction left unmatched. This CDR3 is built from 14 residues.

The V and J genes are TRBV19 and TRBJ2-5, with TRBD1 identical over 7 bases. This CDR3 has 16 residues. Germline-derived CDR1 and CDR2 are LNHDA and SQIVND (reference sequence). V shed 3 bases, J shed 1 base, and the junction held 8 bases outside the gene matches. CDR3 residues: CASSMWDSRLQETQYF. CDR3 nucleotide sequence: TGTGCCAGTAGTATGTGGGACAGCCGACTCCAAGAGACCCAGTACTTC.

This chain connects TRBV19 to TRBJ2-5; 10 positions match TRBD2. Per the germline V gene, CDR1 is LNHDA and CDR2 is SQIVND (reference sequence). V gave up 5 bases and J gave up 3 bases; unmatched junction bases: 6. CDR3 length: 15 residues. The CDR3 spells CASSERTSGKETQYF. CDR3 sequence (DNA): TGTGCCAGTAGTGAGAGAACTAGCGGGAAAGAGACCCAGTACTTC.

The V and J genes are TRBV10-2 and TRBJ1-4; 9 nucleotides agree with TRBD1. With V trimmed by 5 bases and J by 8 bases, 6 bases remained unmatched. Looked up from germline, CDR1 is WSHSY and CDR2 is SAAADI. This CDR3 has 14 residues. CDR3 DNA: TGCGCCAGCAGTCCATGGACAGGGGAGGAAAAACTGTTTTTT. Translated, it gives CASSPWTGEEKLFF.